The next 13 T cell receptor beta chains were all read from a single sample in a study of CD8 T cells in ankylosing spondylitis (dated by TCRdb to about 2017). Library generation was performed with 5' RACE. Sequencer: Illumina HiSeq 2500. TCRdb handled the public reads itself, with Q25 trimming in fastp and clone calling in MiXCR, and kept productive beta chains. Identical CDR3 proteins give one entry, which carries the most common genes and DNA. The sample has 150,000 or so distinct CDR3 sequences on record, 30% to 40% of them singletons. 6% of the sample lies in the top ten. Sequencing input: synovial fluid, either unsorted or a sorted T cell fraction (not recorded which). These receptor sequences come from a male donor with ankylosing spondylitis.

This clonotype was seen repeatedly, ten times or more. The chain employs TRBV7-2 and TRBJ1-2; no clear D gene. The CDR3 is 15 amino acids. Germline V lookup: CDR1 SGHTA, CDR2 FQGNSA. With 2 bases removed from V and 8 bases from J, the gap between germline ends came to 18 bases. CDR3 DNA sequence: TGTGCCAGCAGCTTATATCTAGTGGGAGTCGGCGGCTACACCTTC. This encodes CASSLYLVGVGGYTF.

This clonotype was found many times. The chain couples TRBV11-2 to TRBJ2-6; 7 nucleotides line up with TRBD2. V shed 2 bases, J shed 1 base, and the junction held 14 bases outside the gene matches. Germline-derived CDR1 and CDR2 are SGHAT and FQNNGV. The CDR3 spans 20 residues. The CDR3 DNA reads as TGTGCCAGCAGCTTACGGCCTTGGGACTACCTCAGTTCTGGGGCCAACGTCCTGACTTTC. This gives the protein CASSLRPWDYLSSGANVLTF.

This clonotype was counted only a few times. This chain links TRBV11-3 with TRBJ2-7; D not certain. Looked up from germline, CDR1 is SGHNT and CDR2 is YENEEA. This CDR3 comprises 15 residues. The V gene lost 2 bases and the J gene lost 0 bases, with 11 bases spanning the gap. CDR3 loop: CASSLRRVGSYEQYF. The CDR3 nucleotides are TGTGCCAGCAGCTTAAGAAGGGTAGGCTCCTACGAGCAGTACTTC.

This clonotype was observed a handful of times. The chain employs TRBV24-1 and TRBJ1-5; D is perhaps TRBD1 (5 bases). The CDR3 is 13 amino acids. Per germline, CDR1 KGHDR and CDR2 SFDVKD. V was trimmed by 9 bases and J by 7 bases, leaving 15 bases between them. In DNA form, the CDR3 reads TGTGCCACCTCTGGAGGGGCGCGCCAGCCCCAGCATTTT. Its translation is CATSGGARQPQHF.

This clonotype was seen a handful of times. J is TRBJ2-3 and V is TRBV20-1; 12 bases are a match to TRBD2. From germline, CDR1 is DFQATT and CDR2 SNEGSKA (reference sequence). CDR3 size: 15 residues. V gave up 2 bases and J gave up 5 bases; unmatched junction bases: 5. CDR3 bases: TGCAGTGCTAGACGACTAGCGGGAGCTGTAGATACGCAGTATTTT. Its translation is CSARRLAGAVDTQYF.

This clonotype was counted only a few times. The genes are TRBV3-1 and TRBJ1-1, with no clear D. Germline assignment: CDR1 LGHDT and CDR2 YNNKEL (reference sequence). The CDR3 runs 16 residues. V was trimmed by 0 bases and J by 1 base, leaving 12 bases between them. The chain's CDR3 is CASSQDQRARNTEAFF. DNA for the CDR3: TGTGCCAGCAGCCAAGATCAGAGGGCCAGGAACACTGAAGCTTTCTTT.

This clonotype was observed at least ten times. The chain joins TRBV10-3 to TRBJ1-5; 7 positions agree with TRBD1. CDR3 length equals 15 residues. V gave up 2 bases and J gave up 0 bases; unmatched junction bases: 1. Germline assignment: CDR1 ENHRY and CDR2 SYGVKD. For the CDR3, the DNA is TGTGCCATCAGTGAGACAGGGGATAGCAATCAGCCCCAGCATTTT. Its translation is CAISETGDSNQPQHF.

This clonotype was seen many times. The chain couples TRBV27 to TRBJ2-7; no clear D. The CDR3 extends over 10 amino acids. The germline gives CDR1 MNHEY, CDR2 SMNVEV (reference sequence). Trimming stripped 9 bases from V and 5 bases from J, with 8 bases between. Written as DNA, the CDR3 is TGTGCCAGTCGGCCTGACGAGCAGTACTTC. It specifies CASRPDEQYF.

This chain connects TRBV28 to TRBJ2-5; D is tentatively TRBD1 or TRBD2 (6 bases each). This CDR3 has 15 residues. V was pared by 5 bases and J by 4 bases, with 17 bases between. CDR1 is MDHEN, CDR2 SYDVKM, per germline. CDR3 protein: CASSPPWGARETQYF. In DNA, the CDR3 is TGTGCCAGCAGTCCCCCTTGGGGGGCGAGAGAGACCCAGTACTTC. Combining the CDR3 with reference TRBV28 and TRBJ2-5 gives the whole variable domain DVKVTQSSRYLVKRTGEKVFLECVQDMDHENMFWYRQDPGLGLRLIYFSYDVKMKEKGDIPEGYSVSREKKERFSLILESASTNQTSMYLCASSPPWGARETQYFGPGTRLLVL.

V gene TRBV7-2 combines with J gene TRBJ2-3; 8 bases are a match to TRBD2. CDR1 and CDR2 from the germline V gene are SGHTA and FQGNSA. The CDR3 extends over 14 amino acids. V was pared by 3 bases and J by 5 bases, with 4 bases of the junction left unmatched. CDR3 bases: TGTGCCAGCAGCTTGCGGGAGGTCGGAGATACGCAGTATTTT. It translates to CASSLREVGDTQYF.

This chain uses TRBV5-5 with TRBJ2-2; a possible D gene is TRBD1 (6 bases). V gave up 4 bases and J gave up 7 bases, with 20 bases separating them. This CDR3 has 16 amino acids. The germline V gene has CDR1 SGHKS and CDR2 YYEKEE (reference sequence). The CDR3 DNA sequence: TGTGCCAGCAGCGCCCTTATTGGGGGCGCGGGCGGGGAGCTGTTTTTT. Translated, it gives CASSALIGGAGGELFF.

This sequence joins TRBV12-3 or TRBV12-4 and TRBJ1-1; a possible D gene is TRBD1 (6 bases). The CDR3 is 14 residues long. V dropped 5 bases and J dropped 0 bases, with 10 bases sitting between them. This CDR3 is CASSPEGVNTEAFF. The CDR3 DNA is TGTGCCAGCAGTCCCGAGGGGGTGAACACTGAAGCTTTCTTT.

The chain recombines TRBV11-2 with TRBJ2-3, with D unclear. From germline, CDR1 is SGHAT and CDR2 FQNNGV. Trimming pared 1 base from V and 2 bases from J, leaving 10 bases between. CDR3 length equals 15 residues. The CDR3 bases are TGTGCCAGCAGCTTAGTTTTGGGTAACACAGATACGCAGTATTTT. This gives the protein CASSLVLGNTDTQYF.